One sample yielded the 29 T cell receptor beta chains listed below, sequenced in a study of CD8 T cells in ankylosing spondylitis. Study observations and caveats: What seemed typical of ankylosing spondylitis blood was a TCR beta motif built from 8 or 9 highly homologous variants.

From the 5' RACE reads, TCRdb called clonotypes with MiXCR, one entry per CDR3 protein. The table shows approximately 520,000 distinct CDR3 sequences, with approximately 5.3% occurring only once. Their antigens are not known. The specimen sequenced was blood, either unsorted or a sorted T cell fraction (not recorded which). All receptors derive from a male donor with ankylosing spondylitis.

This clonotype has at least ten counts. The chain combines TRBV27 with TRBJ1-2; tentative D call: TRBD1 (5 bases). CDR1 and CDR2 (germline): MNHEY, SMNVEV (reference sequence). The CDR3 runs 13 residues. The V end was cut by 2 bases, the J end by 5 bases, with 9 bases between. Here the CDR3 reads CASSLIGAYGYTF. In DNA, the CDR3 is TGTGCCAGCAGTTTAATAGGGGCGTATGGCTACACCTTC.

This clonotype was seen a handful of times. CDR3 protein: CSVVTNSGNTIYF. DNA of the CDR3: TGCAGCGTTGTCACTAACTCTGGAAACACCATATATTTT. The chain employs TRBV29-1 and TRBJ1-3; no reliable D call. CDR3 length: 13 residues. Germline V CDR1 and CDR2: SQVTM, ANQGSEA. The V end was cut by 4 bases, the J end by 0 bases, with 7 bases between.

This clonotype showed up many times. The chain links TRBV4-3 to TRBJ2-7, with 8 bases matching TRBD1. Germline V gives CDR1 LGHNA, CDR2 YSLEER. The J segment lost 3 bases and the V segment lost 0 bases, leaving 7 bases of the junction unmatched. This CDR3 spans 16 amino acids. This CDR3 reads CASSQDLNRGDYEQYF. CDR3 DNA: TGCGCCAGCAGCCAAGATCTCAACAGGGGGGACTACGAGCAGTACTTC.

This clonotype was detected many times. The chain is built from TRBV6-2 or TRBV6-3 and TRBJ1-1; tentative D call: TRBD1 (5 bases). The CDR3 runs 14 residues. Germline lookup yields CDR1 MNHEY and CDR2 SVGEGT. Trimming shortened V by 4 bases and J by 3 bases, and 12 bases separated the two germline ends. The CDR3 is CASSSQGRDTEAFF. In DNA, the CDR3 is TGTGCCAGCAGTTCGCAGGGAAGGGACACTGAAGCTTTCTTT.

The table lists this clonotype with many counts. The J gene is TRBJ1-2, the V gene TRBV7-2; the match to TRBD1 covers 7 bases. V lost 6 bases and J lost 7; bases outside the gene matches: 8. Germline lookup yields CDR1 SGHTA and CDR2 FQGNSA. This CDR3 has 13 amino acids. CDR3 bases: TGTGCCAGCAGTCCAACGACAGGGCCTGGCTACACCTTC. Its translation: CASSPTTGPGYTF.

This clonotype was found many times. This chain uses TRBV7-2 with TRBJ2-2; tentatively, D is TRBD1 or TRBD2 (6 bases each). Trimming cost V 5 bases and J 1 base, with 17 bases left between them. The CDR3 consists of 17 residues. The germline CDR1 and CDR2 sequences are SGHTA and FQGNSA. The CDR3 region has the DNA TGTGCCAGCAGCCTGCGTTGGGGGGCGCGGAACACCGGGGAGCTGTTTTTT. Translated, it gives CASSLRWGARNTGELFF.

V usage is TRBV28 and J usage is TRBJ2-7; TRBD1 matches 7 bases. The trim removed 6 bases at V and 1 base at J, leaving 12 bases unmatched. This CDR3 is built from 16 residues. Per the germline V gene, CDR1 is MDHEN and CDR2 is SYDVKM. DNA of the CDR3: TGTGCCAGCAGCCCCTGGGTCCGGGACAGTTCCTACGAGCAGTACTTC. The encoded protein is CASSPWVRDSSYEQYF.

This clonotype was seen at least ten times. This CDR3 is CASSLSARGRQPQHF. CDR3 DNA: TGTGCCAGCAGTTTATCGGCCAGGGGGCGTCAGCCCCAGCATTTT. This chain connects TRBV27 to TRBJ1-5; 8 nucleotides agree with TRBD1. With 0 bases clipped from V and 6 bases from J, the junction kept 4 bases outside the gene matches. This CDR3 has 15 residues. Per germline, CDR1 MNHEY and CDR2 SMNVEV (reference sequence).

At least ten counts were recorded for this clonotype. The chain couples TRBV5-1 to TRBJ1-6; the D gene is possibly TRBD1 (5 bases). V was pared by 0 bases and J by 5 bases, with 9 bases between. This CDR3 contains 15 residues. In germline, CDR1 is SGHRS, CDR2 YFSETQ. The CDR3 sequence is CASSLVGVDNSPLHF. CDR3 nucleotides: TGCGCCAGCAGCTTGGTAGGGGTGGATAATTCACCCCTCCACTTT.

This clonotype was observed at least ten times. The rearrangement links TRBV11-3 to TRBJ2-3, with D perhaps matching TRBD2 (5 bases). CDR3 length: 15 residues. The germline gives CDR1 SGHNT, CDR2 YENEEA. V shed 1 base and J shed 2 bases, with 10 bases lying between them. The CDR3 loop is CASSLAAAYTDTQYF. The DNA of the CDR3 is TGTGCCAGCAGCTTAGCAGCGGCGTACACAGATACGCAGTATTTT.

This clonotype was seen repeatedly, ten times or more. The V and J genes are TRBV9 and TRBJ2-2; no clear D. Trimming shortened V by 3 bases and J by 6 bases, and 12 bases separated the two germline ends. CDR1 and CDR2 (germline): SGDLS, YYNGEE. The CDR3 has 14 residues. The CDR3 loop reads CASSASVFSGELFF. CDR3 bases: TGTGCCAGCAGCGCAAGTGTGTTTTCCGGGGAGCTGTTTTTT.

This clonotype was recorded many times. The chain couples TRBV7-9 to TRBJ1-2; weak D call: TRBD1 (5 bases). Trimming removed 3 bases at V and 2 bases at J, with 19 bases between. The V gene's germline CDR1 is SEHNR and CDR2 FQNEAQ (reference sequence). This CDR3 contains 17 residues. The chain's CDR3 is CASSLILGTGYNYGYTF. CDR3 sequence (DNA): TGTGCCAGCAGCTTGATCCTTGGAACAGGCTACAACTATGGCTACACCTTC.

This clonotype was seen many times. The J gene is TRBJ2-7, the V gene TRBV12-3 or TRBV12-4; D is undetermined. The CDR3 is made up of 15 amino acids. Trimming stripped 1 base from V and 4 bases from J, with 14 bases between. CDR3 sequence: CASSLGPRAVYEQYF. The CDR3 nucleotides read TGTGCCAGCAGTTTAGGCCCAAGGGCAGTATACGAGCAGTACTTC.

This clonotype was counted ten times or more. This rearrangement joins TRBV7-2 to TRBJ2-7, with 10 bases lining up with TRBD2. The CDR3 loop spans 16 amino acids. The V gene end was trimmed by 6 bases and the J gene end by 0 bases; junction bases not matched to a gene: 8. Per the germline V gene, CDR1 is SGHTA and CDR2 is FQGNSA. This chain's CDR3 is CASRFTSGTSSYEQYF. CDR3 in DNA: TGTGCCAGCAGATTTACTAGCGGGACAAGCTCCTACGAGCAGTACTTC.

This clonotype has a count of ten or more. The chain is built from TRBV3-1 and TRBJ2-6; D not resolved. Germline CDR1 LGHDT, CDR2 YNNKEL (reference sequence). Between the trimmed V and J ends, which lost 3 bases and 0 bases, there was a span of 15 bases. This CDR3 has 18 residues. The CDR3 here is CASSQYHPAFSGANVLTF. The CDR3 DNA is TGTGCCAGCAGCCAGTATCACCCTGCATTCTCTGGGGCCAACGTCCTGACTTTC.

This clonotype was counted ten times or more. The J gene is TRBJ2-5, the V gene TRBV10-3; tentative D call: TRBD2 (6 bases). CDR3 length: 13 amino acids. Trimming stripped 6 bases from V and 5 bases from J, with 13 bases between. CDR1 ENHRY and CDR2 SYGVKD come from the germline V gene. This chain's CDR3 is CAIRPGVAETQYF. The CDR3 nucleotides read TGTGCCATCAGGCCGGGGGTTGCGGAGACCCAGTACTTC.

This clonotype was seen repeatedly, ten times or more. The V and J genes are TRBV5-1 and TRBJ1-2; the D is unclear. V gave up 0 bases and J gave up 6 bases, with 9 bases separating them. The CDR3 runs to 13 residues. Germline CDR1 is SGHRS and CDR2 is YFSETQ. The CDR3 sequence is CASSLGRDHGYTF. As DNA, the CDR3 is TGCGCCAGCAGCTTGGGGCGGGATCATGGCTACACCTTC.

The chain carries TRBV20-1 and TRBJ2-5; D possibly corresponds to TRBD2 (5 bases). The ends were cut back, 4 bases at V and 5 bases at J, with 14 bases in the middle. This CDR3 spans 13 amino acids. Germline V gene sequence: CDR1 DFQATT, CDR2 SNEGSKA (reference sequence). Written as DNA, the CDR3 is TGCAGTGCTACGGACCATGGGAGCGAGACCCAGTACTTC. Its protein is CSATDHGSETQYF.

This clonotype was detected ten times or more. V is TRBV6-2 or TRBV6-3 and J is TRBJ1-2; unclear D gene. The CDR3 spans 12 residues. V shed 0 bases and J shed 9 bases, with 8 bases lying between them. Germline CDR1 is MNHEY and CDR2 is SVGEGT. CDR3 in DNA: TGTGCCAGCAGTTACTCGAGGGTGAGCTACACCTTC. Protein product: CASSYSRVSYTF.

There are many counts of this clonotype. The V and J genes are TRBV6-1 and TRBJ2-7; D possibly corresponds to TRBD2 (7 bases). V was clipped by 5 bases and J by 5 bases, with 13 bases between them. The CDR3 length is 13 residues. Germline CDR1 and CDR2: MNHNS and SASEGT. The CDR3 reads CASSPTGGDEQYF. CDR3 DNA sequence: TGTGCCAGCAGTCCGACGGGGGGCGACGAGCAGTACTTC.

The chain uses TRBV5-1 and TRBJ2-7; D remains ambiguous. Trimming removed 2 bases from V and 5 bases from J, with 14 bases in between. The CDR3 covers 14 residues. Germline V gene sequence: CDR1 SGHRS, CDR2 YFSETQ. CDR3 protein: CASSFLRGSNEQYF. CDR3 nucleotides: TGCGCCAGCAGCTTTTTACGTGGTTCCAACGAGCAGTACTTC.

This clonotype has at least ten counts. The chain joins TRBV6-2 or TRBV6-3 to TRBJ2-5, with D perhaps matching TRBD1 (6 bases). The CDR3 consists of 12 residues. Germline V gives CDR1 MNHEY, CDR2 SVGEGT. With 8 bases removed from V and 1 base from J, the gap between germline ends came to 8 bases. The CDR3 sequence is CASGQTQETQYF. The CDR3 DNA sequence: TGTGCCAGCGGACAGACCCAAGAGACCCAGTACTTC.

J is TRBJ2-7 and V is TRBV7-9; D possibly uses TRBD1 or TRBD2 (5 bases each). V gave up 2 bases and J gave up 6 bases, with 11 bases separating them. The CDR3 sequence is 13 residues long. Germline V gene lookup returns CDR1 SEHNR and CDR2 FQNEAQ (reference sequence). As DNA, the CDR3 is TGTGCCAGCAGCTTACGAGGGGACGGCGAGCAGTACTTC. This encodes CASSLRGDGEQYF.

The genes are TRBV20-1 and TRBJ2-7, with D perhaps matching TRBD1 (7 bases). CDR3 length: 15 residues. Trimming removed 0 bases at V and 1 base at J, with 13 bases between. The germline V gene encodes CDR1 DFQATT and CDR2 SNEGSKA (reference sequence). CDR3: CSARDPQGTSYEQYF. The DNA for the CDR3 is TGCAGTGCTAGAGACCCACAGGGGACTTCCTACGAGCAGTACTTC.

This clonotype appeared many times. The chain is built from TRBV7-2 and TRBJ1-5, with D maybe TRBD1 (5 bases). Deletions cut 2 bases from V and 3 bases from J, with 11 bases between. The V gene's germline CDR1 is SGHTA and CDR2 FQGNSA. This CDR3 region has 15 residues. This chain's CDR3 is CASSLFGGINQPQHF. In DNA form, the CDR3 reads TGTGCCAGCAGCTTATTTGGGGGGATCAATCAGCCCCAGCATTTT. Full variable domain (remainder filled in from reference TRBV7-2 and TRBJ1-5): GAGVSQSPSNKVTEKGKDVELRCDPISGHTALYWYRQSLGQGLEFLIYFQGNSAPDKSGLPSDRFSAERTGGSVSTLTIQRTQQEDSAVYLCASSLFGGINQPQHFGDGTRLSIL.

This clonotype has a count of ten or more. This rearrangement joins TRBV28 to TRBJ2-7; 8 bases line up with TRBD2. With 7 bases clipped from V and 1 base from J, the junction kept 9 bases outside the gene matches. This CDR3 region has 15 residues. From germline, CDR1 is MDHEN and CDR2 SYDVKM. Written as DNA, the CDR3 is TGTGCCAGCACCGACGGACTAGCCTCTTCCTACGAGCAGTACTTC. Protein: CASTDGLASSYEQYF.

This clonotype was found many times. The chain links TRBV7-2 to TRBJ1-4, with 10 bases fitting TRBD1. V gave up 3 bases and J gave up 10 bases; unmatched junction bases: 8. This CDR3 is 15 amino acids long. Germline values: CDR1 SGHTA, CDR2 FQGNSA. CDR3 sequence (DNA): TGTGCCAGCAGCTTCACCGGGACAGGGGATGGAAAACTGTTTTTT. Encoded protein: CASSFTGTGDGKLFF.

In its sample, this clonotype was seen many times. The chain couples TRBV5-1 to TRBJ1-6; possibly TRBD1 for D (5 bases). V was shortened by 7 bases and J by 7 bases, with 18 bases between the two germline ends. Germline V gene sequence: CDR1 SGHRS, CDR2 YFSETQ. The CDR3 is 15 amino acids. The CDR3 is CASAPVGAGNSPLHF. In DNA, the CDR3 is TGCGCCAGCGCCCCAGTTGGGGCAGGGAATTCACCCCTCCACTTT.

This clonotype was counted ten times or more. The rearrangement links TRBV5-5 to TRBJ2-3; D is unresolved. The CDR3 totals 14 residues. Trimming took off 0 bases at V and 6 bases at J, with 11 bases between the two ends. The V gene's germline CDR1 is SGHKS and CDR2 YYEKEE (reference sequence). CDR3 nucleotides: TGTGCCAGCAGCTTGGACGGCTCCATGGATACGCAGTATTTT. The encoded protein is CASSLDGSMDTQYF.